One and the same sample provided the 11 T cell receptor beta chains below, sequenced in a study of early T cells in non-severe SARS-CoV-2 infection. TCRdb re-called the 5' RACE reads through MiXCR, storing one row per CDR3 protein. Of over 50,000 distinct CDR3 sequences listed, roughly a tenth are singletons. The source material was whole blood. These receptors all stem from an adult who was a healthcare worker with PCR-confirmed SARS-CoV-2 infection or an uninfected control (not recorded which).

This clonotype was seen at least ten times. The chain carries TRBV18 and TRBJ1-2; 8 nucleotides agree with TRBD1. CDR1 KGHSH and CDR2 LQKENI come from the germline V gene. The V segment lost 4 bases and the J segment 1 base; nucleotides outside the gene matches: 8. The CDR3 sequence is 16 residues long. The CDR3 is CASSRPGQDYNYGYTF. The CDR3 coding sequence is TGTGCCAGCTCACGTCCGGGACAGGATTATAACTATGGCTACACCTTC.

A few counts support this clonotype. Written as DNA, the CDR3 is TGTGCCAGCAGCCCCTCCGGGACAGATGGCTACACCTTC. Translated, it gives CASSPSGTDGYTF. The chain carries TRBV7-3 and TRBJ1-2, with TRBD1 matching 7 bases. The CDR3 sequence is 13 residues long. Germline V gene sequence: CDR1 SGHTA, CDR2 FQGTGA. With V trimmed by 5 bases and J by 6 bases, 6 bases remained unmatched.

This clonotype was detected a few times. The chain combines TRBV11-2 with TRBJ1-2; 7 nucleotides align to TRBD1. The CDR3 contains 15 residues. CDR1 and CDR2 from the germline V gene are SGHAT and FQNNGV. J gave up 5 bases and V 2 bases, and 8 bases lay outside the gene matches. CDR3 nucleotide sequence: TGTGCCAGCAGCTTAAATCCGGGACAGAGATATGGCTACACCTTC. Translating it yields CASSLNPGQRYGYTF.

V gene TRBV7-3 combines with J gene TRBJ1-1; possibly TRBD1 for D (6 bases). V dropped 9 bases and J dropped 1 base, with 15 bases sitting between them. The germline CDR1 and CDR2 sequences are SGHTA and FQGTGA. CDR3 length: 14 residues. CDR3 DNA sequence: TGTGCCAGTAAAAGGACAGTCGAGAACACTGAAGCTTTCTTT. Translating gives CASKRTVENTEAFF.

The V and J genes are TRBV20-1 and TRBJ2-3; D possibly corresponds to TRBD1 (6 bases). In germline, CDR1 is DFQATT, CDR2 SNEGSKA (reference sequence). CDR3 length: 15 amino acids. V gave up 1 base and J gave up 2 bases, with 13 bases separating them. CDR3 DNA: TGCAGTGCTAGAGGAACAGACAGGATCACAGATACGCAGTATTTT. Its protein product is CSARGTDRITDTQYF.

Ten or more counts support this clonotype. The chain joins TRBV3-1 to TRBJ2-3; 10 bases are a match to TRBD2. Germline CDR1 LGHDT, CDR2 YNNKEL (reference sequence). CDR3 length: 16 amino acids. With 0 bases clipped from V and 1 base from J, the junction kept 1 base outside the gene matches. The DNA of the CDR3 is TGTGCCAGCAGCCAAGATCTAGCGGGGGGCACAGATACGCAGTATTTT. Translated, it gives CASSQDLAGGTDTQYF.

There are many counts of this clonotype. The chain links TRBV28 to TRBJ2-5; TRBD1 might be the D (6 bases). CDR1 MDHEN and CDR2 SYDVKM come from the germline V gene. There are 14 residues in the CDR3. The ends were cut back, 5 bases at V and 5 bases at J, with 15 bases in the middle. The CDR3 here is CASSHWTAGETQYF. The CDR3, as DNA: TGTGCCAGCAGTCACTGGACAGCTGGGGAGACCCAGTACTTC.

The chain is built from TRBV19 and TRBJ2-6; D gene ambiguous. The CDR3 runs to 15 residues. V lost 6 bases to trimming and J lost 0 bases, with 9 bases between them. The V gene's germline CDR1 is LNHDA and CDR2 SQIVND (reference sequence). The CDR3 bases are TGTGCCAGTAGCGGGCCGATCTCTGGGGCCAACGTCCTGACTTTC. Translating gives CASSGPISGANVLTF. Combining the CDR3 with reference TRBV19 and TRBJ2-6 gives the whole variable domain DGGITQSPKYLFRKEGQNVTLSCEQNLNHDAMYWYRQDPGQGLRLIYYSQIVNDFQKGDIAEGYSVSREKKESFPLTVTSAQKNPTAFYLCASSGPISGANVLTFGAGSRLTVL.

This clonotype was counted ten times or more. The chain couples TRBV11-2 to TRBJ2-1, with D possibly being TRBD1 or TRBD2 (7 bases each). V lost 5 bases to trimming and J lost 6 bases, with 17 bases between them. This CDR3 contains 15 residues. Looked up from germline, CDR1 is SGHAT and CDR2 is FQNNGV. The CDR3 coding sequence is TGTGCCAGCAGCCGAGGGTCCAGGGGGGGCAATGAGCAGTTCTTC. Translation gives CASSRGSRGGNEQFF. Full variable domain (rest looked up from reference TRBV11-2 and TRBJ2-1): EAGVAQSPRYKIIEKRQSVAFWCNPISGHATLYWYQQILGQGPKLLIQFQNNGVVDDSQLPKDRFSAERLKGVDSTLKIQPAKLEDSAVYLCASSRGSRGGNEQFFGPGTRLTVL.

At least ten counts were recorded for this clonotype. As DNA, the CDR3 is TGTGCCAGCAGCTTCAGCGGGGGCAGGGATACGCAGTATTTT. Amino acid sequence: CASSFSGGRDTQYF. This chain links TRBV5-4 with TRBJ2-3; TRBD2 matches at 8 bases. This CDR3 has 14 amino acids. J lost 6 bases, V lost 2 bases, and 5 bases had no gene match. Germline V gene sequence: CDR1 SGHNT, CDR2 YYREEE (reference sequence).

This clonotype was recorded a few times. The chain is built from TRBV10-3 and TRBJ1-6; 7 bases line up with TRBD1. The germline CDR1 and CDR2 sequences are ENHRY and SYGVKD. The CDR3 runs to 13 residues. Losses at the gene ends were 10 bases for V and 6 bases for J; bases not matched to a gene: 6. CDR3 amino acids: CATGTETNSPLHF. CDR3 DNA: TGTGCCACCGGGACAGAAACTAATTCACCCCTCCACTTT.